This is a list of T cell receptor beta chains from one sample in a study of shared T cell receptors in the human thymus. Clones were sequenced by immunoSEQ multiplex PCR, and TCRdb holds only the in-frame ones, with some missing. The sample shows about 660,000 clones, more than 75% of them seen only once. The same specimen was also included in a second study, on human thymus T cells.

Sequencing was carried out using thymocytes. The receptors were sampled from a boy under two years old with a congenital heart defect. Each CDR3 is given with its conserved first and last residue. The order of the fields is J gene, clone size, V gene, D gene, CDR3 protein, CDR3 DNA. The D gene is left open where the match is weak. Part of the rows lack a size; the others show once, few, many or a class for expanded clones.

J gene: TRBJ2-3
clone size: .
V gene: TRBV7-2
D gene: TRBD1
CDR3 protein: CASSRGAPGQGATDTQYF
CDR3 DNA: TGTGCCAGCAGCCGCGGAGCTCCGGGACAGGGTGCAACAGATACGCAGTATTTT

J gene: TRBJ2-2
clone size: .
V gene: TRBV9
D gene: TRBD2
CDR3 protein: CASSVGASGRVCTGELFF
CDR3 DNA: TGTGCCAGCAGCGTAGGGGCTAGCGGGAGGGTTTGCACCGGGGAGCTGTTTTTT

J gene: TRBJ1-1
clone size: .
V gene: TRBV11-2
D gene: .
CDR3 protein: CASSLDSLTEAFF
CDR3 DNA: TGTGCCAGCAGCTTAGATTCACTCACTGAAGCTTTCTTT

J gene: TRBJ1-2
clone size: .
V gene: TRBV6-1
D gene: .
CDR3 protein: CASSGIQGWVGYTF
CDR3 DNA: TGTGCCAGCAGTGGTATACAGGGTTGGGTCGGCTACACCTTC

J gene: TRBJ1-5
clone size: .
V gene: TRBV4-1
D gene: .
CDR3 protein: CASSQESGRADSNQPQHF
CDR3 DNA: TGCGCCAGCAGCCAAGAGAGTGGGCGGGCAGATAGCAATCAGCCCCAGCATTTT

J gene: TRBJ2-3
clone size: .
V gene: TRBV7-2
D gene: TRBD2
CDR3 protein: CASSSRPRFSGRAADTQYF
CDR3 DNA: TGTGCCAGCAGCTCCCGCCCAAGATTTAGCGGGAGGGCGGCAGATACGCAGTATTTT

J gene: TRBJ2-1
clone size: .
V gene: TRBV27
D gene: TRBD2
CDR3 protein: CASRPIAGGDNEQFF
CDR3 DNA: TGTGCCAGCAGGCCTATAGCGGGGGGCGACAATGAGCAGTTCTTC

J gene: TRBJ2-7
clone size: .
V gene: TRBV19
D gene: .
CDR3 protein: CASSIRTNYSYEQYF
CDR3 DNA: TGTGCCAGTAGTATTCGTACAAACTACTCCTACGAGCAGTACTTC

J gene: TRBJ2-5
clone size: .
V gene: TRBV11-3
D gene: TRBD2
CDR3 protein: CASSLRAGVEETQYF
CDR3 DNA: TGTGCCAGCAGCCTAAGGGCGGGAGTCGAAGAGACCCAGTACTTC

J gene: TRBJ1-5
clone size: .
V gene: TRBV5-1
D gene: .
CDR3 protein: CASSLDIGQPQHF
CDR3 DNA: TGCGCCAGCAGCTTGGATATCGGTCAGCCCCAGCATTTT

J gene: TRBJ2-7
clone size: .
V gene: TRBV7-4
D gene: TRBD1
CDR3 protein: CASSLLVPGQGVDEQYF
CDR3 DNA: TGTGCCAGCAGCTTATTGGTGCCGGGACAGGGAGTCGACGAGCAGTACTTC

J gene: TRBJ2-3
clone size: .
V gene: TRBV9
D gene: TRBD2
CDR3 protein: CASSVDSSGDTDTQYF
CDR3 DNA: TGTGCCAGCAGCGTAGATTCTAGCGGGGACACAGATACGCAGTATTTT

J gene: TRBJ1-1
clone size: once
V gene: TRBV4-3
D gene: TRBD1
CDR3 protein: CASSPGPGQGGTEAFF
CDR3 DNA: TGCGCCAGCAGCCCTGGACCGGGACAGGGTGGTACTGAAGCTTTCTTT

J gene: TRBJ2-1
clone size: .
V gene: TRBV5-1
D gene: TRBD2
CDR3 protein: CASSLVSGVYNEQFF
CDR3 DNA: TGCGCCAGCAGCTTGGTGAGCGGGGTCTACAATGAGCAGTTCTTC

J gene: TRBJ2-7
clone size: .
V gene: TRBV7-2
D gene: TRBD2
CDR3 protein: CASSKPGLALYEQYF
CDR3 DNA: TGTGCCAGCAGCAAACCGGGACTAGCCCTCTACGAGCAGTACTTC

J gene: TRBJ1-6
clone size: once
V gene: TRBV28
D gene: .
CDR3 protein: CASSPPTGQVNSPLHF
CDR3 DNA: TGTGCCAGCAGTCCCCCGACGGGACAAGTTAATTCACCCCTCCACTTT

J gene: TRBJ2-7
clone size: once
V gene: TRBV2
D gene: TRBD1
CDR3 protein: CASNRTGSSYEQYF
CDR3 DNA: TGTGCCAGCAACCGGACAGGGAGCTCCTACGAGCAGTACTTC

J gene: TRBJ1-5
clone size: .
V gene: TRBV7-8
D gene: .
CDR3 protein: CASSLIRSDQPQHF
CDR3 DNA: TGTGCCAGCAGCTTGATTAGGAGTGATCAGCCCCAGCATTTT

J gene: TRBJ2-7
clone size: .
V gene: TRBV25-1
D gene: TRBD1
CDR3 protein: CASSETGDEQYF
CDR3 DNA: TGTGCCAGCAGTGAAACAGGGGACGAGCAGTACTTC

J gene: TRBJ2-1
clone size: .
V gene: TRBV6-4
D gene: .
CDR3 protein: CASSDHNEQFF
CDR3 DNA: TGTGCCAGCAGTGACCATAATGAGCAGTTCTTC

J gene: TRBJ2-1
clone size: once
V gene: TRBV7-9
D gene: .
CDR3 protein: CASSFSTGDIMYNEQFF
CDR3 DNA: TGTGCCAGCAGCTTCTCTACAGGCGACATTATGTACAATGAGCAGTTCTTC

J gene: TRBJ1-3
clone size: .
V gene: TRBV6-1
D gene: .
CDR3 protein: CASSRIQVSGNTIYF
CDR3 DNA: TGTGCCAGCAGTCGGATCCAGGTCTCTGGAAACACCATATATTTT

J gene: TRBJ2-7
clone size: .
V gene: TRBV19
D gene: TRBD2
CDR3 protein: CASATGGPHYEQYF
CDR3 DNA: TGTGCCAGCGCCACGGGGGGGCCCCACTACGAGCAGTACTTC

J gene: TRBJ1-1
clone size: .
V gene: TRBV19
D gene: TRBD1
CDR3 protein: CASSIKRLRGPDTEAFF
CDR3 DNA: TGTGCCAGTAGTATCAAGAGACTCAGGGGGCCGGACACTGAAGCTTTCTTT

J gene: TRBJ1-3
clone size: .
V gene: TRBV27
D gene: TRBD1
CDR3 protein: CASSPLGQGRSRNTIYF
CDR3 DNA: TGTGCCAGCAGTCCCCTAGGACAGGGACGGTCGAGAAACACCATATATTTT

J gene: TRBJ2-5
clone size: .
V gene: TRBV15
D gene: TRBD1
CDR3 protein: CATSSNPGQGTETQYF
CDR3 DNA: TGTGCCACCAGCAGTAATCCGGGACAGGGGACGGAGACCCAGTACTTC

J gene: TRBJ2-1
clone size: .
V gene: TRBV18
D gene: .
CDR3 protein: CASSPRTAETNNEQFF
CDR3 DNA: TGTGCCAGCTCACCAAGGACAGCCGAGACCAACAATGAGCAGTTCTTC

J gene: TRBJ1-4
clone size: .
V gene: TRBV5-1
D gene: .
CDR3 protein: CASSFGQGEPNEKLFF
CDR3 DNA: TGCGCCAGCAGCTTTGGGCAGGGTGAGCCTAATGAAAAACTGTTTTTT

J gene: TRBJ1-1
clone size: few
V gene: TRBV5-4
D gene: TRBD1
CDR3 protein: CASSSTGENTEAFF
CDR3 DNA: TGTGCCAGCAGCTCCACAGGGGAGAACACTGAAGCTTTCTTT

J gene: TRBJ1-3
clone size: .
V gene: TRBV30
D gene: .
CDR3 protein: CAWSSPGRASGNTIYF
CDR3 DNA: TGTGCCTGGAGTTCCCCGGGCAGGGCCTCTGGAAACACCATATATTTT

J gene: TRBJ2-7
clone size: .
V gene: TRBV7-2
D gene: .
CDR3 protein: CASSLLLDSDVYEQYF
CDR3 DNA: TGTGCCAGCAGCTTACTCCTCGACAGCGACGTTTACGAGCAGTACTTC

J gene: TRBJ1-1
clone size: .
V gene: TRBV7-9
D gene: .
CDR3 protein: CASSLRRVYTMNTEAFF
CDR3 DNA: TGTGCCAGCAGTTTAAGGAGGGTATACACCATGAACACTGAAGCTTTCTTT

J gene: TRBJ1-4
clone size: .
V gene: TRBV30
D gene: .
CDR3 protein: CAWSPPVPQNGKLFF
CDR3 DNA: TGTGCCTGGAGTCCGCCGGTCCCCCAAAATGGAAAACTGTTTTTT

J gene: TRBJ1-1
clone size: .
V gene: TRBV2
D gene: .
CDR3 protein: CASSEGQEKAFF
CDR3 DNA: TGTGCCAGCAGTGAAGGCCAGGAAAAAGCTTTCTTT

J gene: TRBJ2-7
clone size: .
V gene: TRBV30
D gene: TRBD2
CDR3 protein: CAWSTRLAATYEQYF
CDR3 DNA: TGTGCCTGGAGTACAAGACTAGCTGCTACCTACGAGCAGTACTTC

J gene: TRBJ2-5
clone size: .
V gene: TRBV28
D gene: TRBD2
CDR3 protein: CASRWGGAGRKETQYF
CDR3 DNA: TGTGCCAGCAGATGGGGGGGAGCCGGCAGGAAAGAGACCCAGTACTTC

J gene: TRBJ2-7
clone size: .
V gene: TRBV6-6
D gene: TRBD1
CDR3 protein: CASSSRQGAYYEQYF
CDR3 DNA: TGTGCCAGCAGCTCCCGACAGGGGGCCTACTACGAGCAGTACTTC

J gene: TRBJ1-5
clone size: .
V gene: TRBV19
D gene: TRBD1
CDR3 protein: CASRGDRTSNQPQHF
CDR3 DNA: TGTGCCAGTAGAGGGGACAGGACTAGCAATCAGCCCCAGCATTTT

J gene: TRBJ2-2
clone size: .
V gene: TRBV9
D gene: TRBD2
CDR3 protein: CASSAGLPLAGNTGELFF
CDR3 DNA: TGTGCCAGCAGCGCGGGCCTTCCACTAGCGGGGAACACCGGGGAGCTGTTTTTT

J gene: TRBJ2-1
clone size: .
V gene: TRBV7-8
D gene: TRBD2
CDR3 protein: CASTASGRDAYNEQFF
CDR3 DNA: TGTGCCAGCACCGCTAGCGGGAGAGACGCCTACAATGAGCAGTTCTTC

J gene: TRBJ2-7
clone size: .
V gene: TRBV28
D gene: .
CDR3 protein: CASPTTGPLNEQYF
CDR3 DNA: TGTGCCAGCCCAACGACAGGTCCCTTGAACGAGCAGTACTTC

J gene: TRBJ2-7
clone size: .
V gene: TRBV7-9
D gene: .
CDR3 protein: CASSLAGSGRSYEQYF
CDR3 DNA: TGTGCCAGCAGCTTAGCGGGTAGCGGACGCTCCTACGAGCAGTACTTC

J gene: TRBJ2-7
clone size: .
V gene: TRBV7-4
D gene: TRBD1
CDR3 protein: CASSQDREYEQYF
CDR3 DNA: TGTGCCAGCAGCCAGGACAGGGAGTACGAGCAGTACTTC

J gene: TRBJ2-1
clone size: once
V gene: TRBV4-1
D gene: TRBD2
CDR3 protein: CASSQGTSGRGKSSYNEQFF
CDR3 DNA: TGCGCCAGCAGCCAAGGGACTAGCGGAAGGGGAAAGAGCTCCTACAATGAGCAGTTCTTC

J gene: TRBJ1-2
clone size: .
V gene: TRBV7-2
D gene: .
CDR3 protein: CASSLGSGQRILYGYTF
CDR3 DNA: TGTGCCAGCAGCTTAGGTTCCGGACAGCGAATCCTCTATGGCTACACCTTC

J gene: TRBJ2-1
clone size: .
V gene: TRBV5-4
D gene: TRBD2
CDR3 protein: CASSRGLAGVTNNEQFF
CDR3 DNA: TGTGCCAGCAGCCGGGGACTAGCGGGGGTTACGAACAATGAGCAGTTCTTC

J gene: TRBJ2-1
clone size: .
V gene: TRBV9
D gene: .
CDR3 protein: CASSVGREQFF
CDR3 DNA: TGTGCCAGCAGCGTAGGTCGGGAGCAGTTCTTC

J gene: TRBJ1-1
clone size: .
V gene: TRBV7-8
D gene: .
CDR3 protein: CASSLGSDREAFF
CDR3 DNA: TGTGCCAGCAGCTTAGGATCCGACAGGGAAGCTTTCTTT

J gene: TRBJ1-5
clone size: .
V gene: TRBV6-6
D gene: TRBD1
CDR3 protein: CASSYDRASNQPQHF
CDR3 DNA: TGTGCCAGCAGTTATGACAGGGCCAGCAATCAGCCCCAGCATTTT

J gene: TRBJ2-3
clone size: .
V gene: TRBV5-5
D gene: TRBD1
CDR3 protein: CASSRVRDSDSTDTQYF
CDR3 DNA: TGTGCCAGCAGTCGTGTCCGGGACAGCGATAGCACAGATACGCAGTATTTT

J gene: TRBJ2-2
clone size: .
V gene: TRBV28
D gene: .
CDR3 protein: CASSLFSERGELFF
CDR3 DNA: TGTGCCAGCAGTTTATTTAGCGAGCGCGGGGAGCTGTTTTTT

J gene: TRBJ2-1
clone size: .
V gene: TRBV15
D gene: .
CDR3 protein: CATSSWATYNEQFF
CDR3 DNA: TGTGCCACCAGCAGTTGGGCGACCTACAATGAGCAGTTCTTC

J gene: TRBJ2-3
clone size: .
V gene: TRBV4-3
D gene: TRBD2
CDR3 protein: CASSQEGEKRGATDTQYF
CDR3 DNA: TGCGCCAGCAGCCAAGAGGGGGAAAAGCGGGGGGCCACAGATACGCAGTATTTT

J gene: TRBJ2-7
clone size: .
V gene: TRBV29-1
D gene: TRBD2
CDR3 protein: CSPGRVYDGRISYEQYF
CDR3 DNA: TGCAGCCCCGGCAGGGTTTACGACGGGAGGATCTCCTACGAGCAGTACTTC

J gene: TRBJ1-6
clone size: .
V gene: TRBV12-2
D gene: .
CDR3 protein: CASRLGGGSSGSPLHF
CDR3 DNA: TGTGCAAGTCGCTTAGGTGGGGGGTCGAGTGGTTCACCCCTCCACTTT

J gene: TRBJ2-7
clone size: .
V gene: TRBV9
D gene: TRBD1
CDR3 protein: CASSPQTGSDEQYF
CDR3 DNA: TGTGCCAGCAGCCCCCAGACAGGGTCCGACGAGCAGTACTTC

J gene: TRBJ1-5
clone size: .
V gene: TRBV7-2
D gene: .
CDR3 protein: CASSPGADQPQHF
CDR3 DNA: TGTGCCAGCAGCCCTGGTGCAGATCAGCCCCAGCATTTT

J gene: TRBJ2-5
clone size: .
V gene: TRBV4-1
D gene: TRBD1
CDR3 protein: CASSQGRTGGLETQYF
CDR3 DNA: TGCGCCAGCAGCCAAGGACGGACAGGGGGCCTAGAGACCCAGTACTTC

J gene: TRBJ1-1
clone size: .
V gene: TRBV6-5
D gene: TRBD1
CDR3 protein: CASSSMDRVGYTEAFF
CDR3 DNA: TGTGCCAGCAGTTCGATGGACAGGGTGGGGTACACTGAAGCTTTCTTT

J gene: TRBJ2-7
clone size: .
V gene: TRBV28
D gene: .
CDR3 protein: CASSSRLRTGYEQYF
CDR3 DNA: TGTGCCAGCAGTTCTAGACTACGGACGGGTTACGAGCAGTACTTC